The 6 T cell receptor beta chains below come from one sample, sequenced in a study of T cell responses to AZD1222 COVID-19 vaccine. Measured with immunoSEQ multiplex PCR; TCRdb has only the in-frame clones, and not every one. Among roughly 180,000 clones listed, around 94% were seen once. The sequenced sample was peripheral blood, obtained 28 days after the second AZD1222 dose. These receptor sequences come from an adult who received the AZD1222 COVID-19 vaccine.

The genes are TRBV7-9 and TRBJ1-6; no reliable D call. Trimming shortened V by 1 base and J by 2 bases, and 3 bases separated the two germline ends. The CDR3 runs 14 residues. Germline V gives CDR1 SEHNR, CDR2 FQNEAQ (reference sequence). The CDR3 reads CASSLGPYNSPLHF. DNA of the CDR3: TGTGCCAGCAGCTTAGGGCCCTATAATTCACCCCTCCACTTT.

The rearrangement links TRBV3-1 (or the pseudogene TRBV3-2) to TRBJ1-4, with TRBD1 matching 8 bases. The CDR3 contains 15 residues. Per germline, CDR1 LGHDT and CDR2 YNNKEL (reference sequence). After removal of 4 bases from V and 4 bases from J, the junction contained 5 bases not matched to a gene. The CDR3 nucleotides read TGTGCCAGCAGCCGAAACAGGGGGTTTAATGAAAAACTGTTTTTT. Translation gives CASSRNRGFNEKLFF.

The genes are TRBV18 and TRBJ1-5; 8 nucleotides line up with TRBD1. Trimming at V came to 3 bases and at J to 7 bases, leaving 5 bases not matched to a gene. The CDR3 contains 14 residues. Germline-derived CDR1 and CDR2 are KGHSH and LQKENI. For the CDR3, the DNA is TGTGCCAGCTCACCCCCAGGGGGCCACCAGCCCCAGCATTTT. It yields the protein CASSPPGGHQPQHF.

Here the CDR3 reads CASRDKNRVNTGELFF. CDR3 nucleotides: TGTGCCAGCAGGGACAAAAACAGGGTTAACACCGGGGAGCTGTTTTTT. The chain uses TRBV13 and TRBJ2-2; possible D gene TRBD1, 6 bases. V lost 6 bases and J lost 2, with 16 bases in between. This CDR3 has 16 amino acids. CDR1 and CDR2 from the germline V gene are PRHDT and FYEKMQ (reference sequence).

The DNA of the CDR3 is TGTGCCAGCAGTCCTGGACAGGGGATGACTGAAGCTTTCTTT. It translates to CASSPGQGMTEAFF. The chain employs TRBV28 and TRBJ1-1, with 9 nucleotides matching TRBD1. This CDR3 region has 14 residues. The trim removed 5 bases at V and 5 bases at J, leaving 6 bases unmatched. Germline V CDR1 and CDR2: MDHEN, SYDVKM.

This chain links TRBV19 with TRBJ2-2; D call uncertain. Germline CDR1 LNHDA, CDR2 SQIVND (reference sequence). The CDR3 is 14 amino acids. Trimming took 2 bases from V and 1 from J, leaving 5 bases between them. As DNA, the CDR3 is TGTGCCAGTAGTATAATGGGGAACACCGGGGAGCTGTTTTTT. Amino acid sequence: CASSIMGNTGELFF.